This is a list of T cell receptor beta chains from one sample in a study of shared clonotypes between healthy human individuals. The method was immunoSEQ multiplex PCR; TCRdb's version includes in-frame clones alone and lacks a portion of them. The sample has under 650,000 clones, 90% to 96% seen once. Sequenced sample: naive CD4+ T cells sorted from blood. These receptor sequences come from a woman aged 25 to 39 in good health. The CDR3 runs from the conserved cysteine through the conserved F or W. Fields, in order: J gene, D gene, V gene, clone size, CDR3 protein, CDR3 DNA. The D gene is left open where the match is weak. Clone size is not always given. Where it is, it says once, few, many or a class for expanded clones.

>TRBJ1-4|NA|TRBV7-9|NA
CASSLKVPATNEKLFF
TGTGCCAGCAGCTTAAAGGTCCCCGCAACTAATGAAAAACTGTTTTTT
>TRBJ2-3|TRBD2|TRBV10-3|NA
CAISPLTSGTDTQYF
TGTGCCATCAGTCCCCTAACTAGCGGCACAGATACGCAGTATTTT
>TRBJ2-1|TRBD2|TRBV15|NA
CATSRDLAGGSPQFF
TGTGCCACCAGCAGAGACCTAGCGGGAGGGTCCCCGCAGTTCTTC
>TRBJ1-1|NA|TRBV30|few
CATRGGNTEAFF
TGTGCCACAAGAGGTGGGAACACTGAAGCTTTCTTT
>TRBJ1-1|NA|TRBV4-2|once
CASSQFGRNTEAFF
TGTGCCAGCAGCCAATTTGGGAGGAACACTGAAGCTTTCTTT
>TRBJ2-7|NA|TRBV6-6|once
CASSYEGEQYF
TGTGCCAGCAGTTACGAGGGGGAGCAGTACTTC
>TRBJ2-7|TRBD2|TRBV27|NA
CASSPGGYEQYF
TGTGCCAGCAGTCCGGGAGGATACGAGCAGTACTTC
>TRBJ1-2|NA|TRBV6-5|NA
CARYPGYTF
TGTGCCAGGTACCCGGGCTACACCTTC
>TRBJ2-3|NA|TRBV28|NA
CASSLAEFTDTQYF
TGTGCCAGCAGTTTGGCAGAATTCACAGATACGCAGTATTTT
>TRBJ2-3|NA|TRBV6-5|NA
CASSPAGFGDTQYF
TGTGCCAGCAGTCCTGCGGGTTTCGGAGATACGCAGTATTTT
>TRBJ1-3|NA|TRBV7-9|NA
CASSSQAGDTRSGNTIYF
TGTGCCAGCAGCTCACAGGCCGGGGACACCCGCTCTGGAAACACCATATATTTT
>TRBJ1-2|NA|TRBV5-1|once
CASSFSGEHGYTF
TGCGCCAGCAGCTTTTCGGGGGAGCATGGCTACACCTTC
>TRBJ1-5|NA|TRBV9|NA
CASWGTVRGNQPQHF
TGTGCCAGCTGGGGAACAGTTCGTGGCAATCAGCCCCAGCATTTT
>TRBJ1-6|TRBD1|TRBV28|once
CASSLGQYNSPLHF
TGTGCCAGCAGCTTGGGACAGTATAATTCACCCCTCCACTTT
>TRBJ1-1|TRBD1|TRBV5-4|NA
CASSLGRDRSNTEAFF
TGTGCCAGCAGCTTGGGCCGGGACAGATCGAACACTGAAGCTTTCTTT
>TRBJ2-3|TRBD2|TRBV18|once
CASSPRTTSGSSTDTQYF
TGTGCCAGCTCACCGAGGACTACCAGCGGGAGTAGCACAGATACGCAGTATTTT
>TRBJ1-5|NA|TRBV2|NA
CASSEVYSNQPQHF
TGTGCCAGCAGTGAAGTATATAGCAATCAGCCCCAGCATTTT
>TRBJ2-3|NA|TRBV6-5|NA
CASSYSYTDTQYF
TGTGCCAGCAGTTACTCATACACAGATACGCAGTATTTT
>TRBJ2-1|NA|TRBV28|NA
CASTLRGASVYSEQFF
TGTGCCAGCACCTTACGGGGGGCATCCGTCTACAGTGAGCAGTTCTTC
>TRBJ2-2|TRBD2|TRBV27|NA
CASSSSGLAGGAGELFF
TGTGCCAGCAGTTCCTCTGGGCTAGCGGGAGGAGCCGGGGAGCTGTTTTTT
>TRBJ2-7|TRBD2|TRBV5-1|once
CASSREAEEGAEQYF
TGCGCCAGCAGCCGGGAGGCGGAAGAAGGGGCCGAGCAGTACTTC
>TRBJ2-5|NA|TRBV28|once
CASSFGPVETQYF
TGTGCCAGCAGTTTTGGGCCAGTAGAGACCCAGTACTTC
>TRBJ2-1|NA|TRBV7-9|NA
CASRSSGGGYNEQFF
TGTGCCAGCAGAAGTTCGGGCGGAGGGTACAATGAGCAGTTCTTC
>TRBJ2-5|TRBD1|TRBV6-1|NA
CASSPIQGARYF
TGTGCCAGCAGTCCAATACAGGGGGCGAGGTACTTC
>TRBJ1-5|TRBD1|TRBV4-1|NA
CASSRGQGLESNQPQHF
TGCGCCAGCAGCCGGGGACAGGGGTTAGAGAGCAATCAGCCCCAGCATTTT
>TRBJ2-1|TRBD2|TRBV19|NA
CASSILSGSSYNEQFF
TGTGCCAGTAGTATTCTTAGCGGGAGCTCCTACAATGAGCAGTTCTTC
>TRBJ2-7|NA|TRBV10-3|once
CAISDLPGSSYEQYF
TGTGCCATCAGTGACCTACCGGGATCATCCTACGAGCAGTACTTC
>TRBJ2-1|NA|TRBV7-9|NA
CASSQQREQFF
TGTGCCAGCAGCCAGCAGCGGGAGCAGTTCTTC